This passage covers 13 T cell receptor beta chains from one sample sequenced in a study of T cell repertoires in cytomegalovirus infection. Which antigens these TCRs recognize remains unknown. TCRdb passed the reads through MiXCR, listing each CDR3 protein once. The sample includes under 300,000 distinct CDR3 sequences, less than 25% seen only once; the top ten take approximately 19%. The source was cultured PBMCs, collected from culture after CMV antigen stimulation. The receptor set was obtained from a human donor in good health (CMV status not recorded). Some clones in this sample may be carry-over from other donors' samples.

About this clonotype: One base away lies a much larger clone, so this may be a sequencing read error. This chain joins TRBV7-2 and TRBJ1-2; 12 bases are a match to TRBD1. The CDR3 runs 13 residues. Per germline, CDR1 SGHTA and CDR2 FQGNSA. The CDR3 is CVSSPGTGGSYTF. The CDR3 DNA reads as TGTGTCAGCAGCCCCGGGACAGGGGGCTCCTACACCTTC.

This clonotype was detected ten times or more. The CDR3: CASSQGGDVSNYGYTF. CDR3 bases: TGTGCCAGCAGCCAGGGGGGGGATGTGTCGAACTATGGCTACACCTTC. This rearrangement joins TRBV7-2 to TRBJ1-2, with TRBD1 matching 7 bases. This CDR3 has 16 amino acids. CDR1 is SGHTA, CDR2 FQGNSA, per germline. V dropped 5 bases and J dropped 2; count of bases not matched to a gene: 11.

The table lists this clonotype with a few counts. The V call is TRBV12-3 or TRBV12-4, the J call TRBJ2-3; 8 nucleotides agree with TRBD2. V was pared by 5 bases and J by 2 bases, with 6 bases of the junction left unmatched. CDR3 length: 15 residues. DNA for the CDR3: TGTGCCAGCAGTCGTGCGGGAGGTATCACAGATACGCAGTATTTT. Translated: CASSRAGGITDTQYF.

As to this clonotype: This may be a read error: a much more frequent sequence differs by one nucleotide. V usage is TRBV5-4 and J usage is TRBJ2-7; 7 bases line up with TRBD1. Germline values: CDR1 SGHNT, CDR2 YYREEE (reference sequence). V shed 5 bases and J 5 bases; nucleotides not matched to a gene: 7. The CDR3 extends over 13 amino acids. The CDR3 loop is CASSAGTANEQYV. CDR3 DNA: TGTGCCAGCAGTGCTGGGACAGCCAACGAGCAGTACGTC.

The rearrangement joins TRBV28 to TRBJ2-7, with D possibly being TRBD1 (6 bases). Germline V gene sequence: CDR1 MDHEN, CDR2 SYDVKM. V was cut by 2 bases and J by 3 bases, with 11 bases left in between. The CDR3 runs 14 residues. The DNA for the CDR3 is TGTGCCAGCAGTTTAAACGGACAGTTCTACGAGCAGTACTTC. Its translation: CASSLNGQFYEQYF.

This clonotype has ten or more counts. The chain employs TRBV12-3 or TRBV12-4 and TRBJ2-6; TRBD2 matches at 8 bases. The CDR3 runs 17 residues. V lost 2 bases to trimming and J lost 2 bases; unmatched junction nucleotides: 5. CDR3 sequence (DNA): TGTGCCAGCAGTTTAAAGCGGGGGCGCCCTGGGGCCAACGTCCTGACTTTC. As protein: CASSLKRGRPGANVLTF.

CDR3 sequence reads: CASSGRLTAGGGETQYF. Here the CDR3 DNA reads TGTGCCAGCAGCGGCAGACTGACAGCGGGAGGGGGAGAGACCCAGTACTTC. The gene calls are TRBV5-4 and TRBJ2-5; 10 bases align to TRBD2. CDR1 and CDR2 (germline): SGHNT, YYREEE (reference sequence). V was pared by 4 bases and J by 4 bases, with 13 bases of the junction left unmatched. The CDR3 extends over 17 amino acids.

CDR3 region: CASSPIRGRASEQFF. In DNA, the CDR3 is TGTGCCAGCAGCCCCATTCGGGGGAGGGCCAGTGAGCAGTTCTTC. The chain uses TRBV7-2 and TRBJ2-1; 7 positions match TRBD2. CDR1 and CDR2 from the germline V gene are SGHTA and FQGNSA. V was pared by 5 bases and J by 9 bases, with 13 bases of the junction left unmatched. This CDR3 contains 15 residues.

This clonotype came up a few times. The CDR3 reads CAWKSTNEKLFF. Here the CDR3 DNA reads TGTGCCTGGAAGTCAACTAATGAAAAACTGTTTTTT. The chain carries TRBV30 and TRBJ1-4; D is ambiguous. Trimming shortened V by 4 bases and J by 0 bases, and 3 bases separated the two germline ends. The germline V gene has CDR1 GTSNPN and CDR2 SVGIG (reference sequence). The CDR3 runs to 12 residues.

The V call is TRBV11-3, the J call TRBJ2-1, with D maybe TRBD2 (7 bases). The V end was cut by 5 bases, the J end by 7 bases, with 21 bases between. Germline CDR1 and CDR2: SGHNT and YENEEA. The CDR3 consists of 16 residues. The CDR3 loop reads CASSPSPAGAGNEQFF. DNA for the CDR3: TGTGCCAGCAGCCCGTCCCCGGCGGGGGCAGGAAATGAGCAGTTCTTC.

This clonotype was seen many times. This rearrangement joins TRBV11-1 to TRBJ2-1, with 8 bases lining up with TRBD2. Germline values: CDR1 SGHAT, CDR2 FQDESV (reference sequence). The V segment lost 5 bases and the J segment 12 bases; nucleotides outside the gene matches: 9. The CDR3 extends over 13 amino acids. The CDR3 coding sequence is TGTGCCAGCAGCGGTCGAGTAGCGGGGCCGCAGTTCTTC. It codes for CASSGRVAGPQFF. Drawing the rest from reference TRBV11-1 and TRBJ2-1, the complete variable domain is EAEVAQSPRYKITEKSQAVAFWCDPISGHATLYWYRQILGQGPELLVQFQDESVVDDSQLPKDRFSAERLKGVDSTLKIQPAELGDSAMYLCASSGRVAGPQFFGPGTRLTVL.

This clonotype was picked up a small number of times. The rearrangement uses TRBV27 and TRBJ2-7; tentatively, D is TRBD1 or TRBD2 (5 bases each). The V and J ends lost 5 bases and 7 bases respectively, with 18 bases between them. The CDR3 runs to 14 residues. Germline lookup yields CDR1 MNHEY and CDR2 SMNVEV (reference sequence). The CDR3 region has the DNA TGTGCCAGCAGTCCAACAGGCTGGGGCGGGGAGCAGTACTTC. It yields the protein CASSPTGWGGEQYF.

In DNA, the CDR3 is TGTGCCAGCAGTTACCCAGGACAGGGGGTCACCGGGGAGCTGTTTTTT. Translated: CASSYPGQGVTGELFF. J is TRBJ2-2 and V is TRBV6-2 or TRBV6-3, with 10 bases identical to TRBD1. V shed 2 bases and J 4 bases; nucleotides not matched to a gene: 4. The CDR3 runs to 16 residues. Germline loops: CDR1 MNHEY, CDR2 SVGEGT.